Below are 28 T cell receptor beta chains sequenced from a single sample in a study of T cells in Graves' hyperthyroidism and ophthalmopathy. Researchers amplified the TCR beta CDR3 regions from RNA transcripts. The TCR CDR3 was amplified in a first-round RT-PCR using the HTBI primer set. TCRdb analysed the multiplex PCR reads with MiXCR anew, one entry per CDR3 protein. The data show approximately 400,000 distinct CDR3 sequences, 15% to 17% seen once. Input material: blood. The receptors were gathered from a woman between 18 and 29 years old with Graves' hyperthyroidism that later progressed to Graves' ophthalmopathy.

The chain employs TRBV7-9 and TRBJ1-2; 10 nucleotides match TRBD1. CDR3 length: 13 amino acids. Germline trimming cut 8 bases from V and 6 bases from J; bases unmatched to any gene: 6. Germline-derived CDR1 and CDR2 are SEHNR and FQNEAQ (reference sequence). This chain's CDR3 is CASGAGQGNGYTF. As DNA, the CDR3 is TGTGCCAGCGGCGCGGGACAGGGGAATGGCTACACCTTC.

The chain employs TRBV6-2 or TRBV6-3 and TRBJ2-5; 8 bases are a match to TRBD1. From germline, CDR1 is MNHEY and CDR2 SVGEGT. Trimming removed 2 bases from V and 2 bases from J; junction bases left unmatched: 7. CDR3 length: 16 amino acids. Here the CDR3 reads CASSYQGAKIQETQYF. The CDR3, as DNA: TGTGCCAGCAGTTACCAGGGGGCGAAAATACAAGAGACCCAGTACTTC.

This clonotype was counted between two and nine times. V and J are TRBV28 and TRBJ1-3, with TRBD1 matching 12 bases. The CDR3 runs to 15 residues. Trimming at V came to 9 bases and at J to 3 bases, leaving 6 bases not matched to a gene. Germline values: CDR1 MDHEN, CDR2 SYDVKM. Written as DNA, the CDR3 is TGTGCCAGGCCGGGACAGGGGGCGCTTGGAAACACCATATATTTT. Its protein is CARPGQGALGNTIYF.

This clonotype was recorded at least ten times. The J gene is TRBJ2-1, the V gene TRBV3-1; D gene ambiguous. Trimming pared 1 base from V and 0 bases from J, leaving 10 bases between. CDR1 is LGHDT and CDR2 is YNNKEL in the germline V gene (reference sequence). This CDR3 is built from 16 residues. The CDR3 region has the DNA TGTGCCAGCAGCCAAGCAGGTCCCAGCTCCTACAATGAGCAGTTCTTC. This translates into CASSQAGPSSYNEQFF.

This clonotype was seen ten or more times. This chain links TRBV2 with TRBJ2-5, with a possible D match to TRBD1 (5 bases). Trimming pared 6 bases from V and 0 bases from J, leaving 5 bases between. Germline loops: CDR1 SNHLY, CDR2 FYNNEI. This CDR3 has 12 residues. The CDR3 sequence is CASRTDQETQYF. The DNA of the CDR3 is TGTGCCAGCAGGACAGACCAAGAGACCCAGTACTTC.

There are many counts of this clonotype. The V and J genes are TRBV11-2 and TRBJ2-7; 10 positions match TRBD1. The CDR3 sequence is 14 residues long. The junction had 4 bases not matched to a gene; V was cut back by 6 bases and J by 2 bases. The V gene's germline CDR1 is SGHAT and CDR2 FQNNGV. The DNA of the CDR3 is TGTGCCAGCAGTAGGGGACAGGGGACCTACGAGCAGTACTTC. Translation: CASSRGQGTYEQYF.

In this sample, this clonotype turned up a few times. CDR3 nucleotides: TGTGCCAGCAGTCCCGACAGGGGTGCCACTGAAGCTTTCTTT. It codes for CASSPDRGATEAFF. The chain has TRBV6-1 and TRBJ1-1, with 8 bases matching TRBD1. Losses at the gene ends were 5 bases for V and 4 bases for J; bases not matched to a gene: 6. Germline CDR1 and CDR2: MNHNS and SASEGT. The CDR3 runs to 14 residues.

This clonotype showed up many times. The CDR3 loop reads CASSLSTLASSYNEQFF. The CDR3 DNA reads as TGTGCCAGCAGTTTATCTACTCTAGCGTCTTCCTACAATGAGCAGTTCTTC. The J gene is TRBJ2-1, the V gene TRBV27; TRBD2 might be the D (6 bases). Trimming left V 0 bases short and J 1 base short, with 13 bases between. Germline V lookup: CDR1 MNHEY, CDR2 SMNVEV (reference sequence). The CDR3 length is 17 residues.

This clonotype showed up just a few times. The J gene is TRBJ2-1, the V gene TRBV6-2 or TRBV6-3; TRBD1 is a possible D gene (6 bases). The CDR3 consists of 16 residues. Trimming left V 1 base short and J 5 bases short, with 15 bases between. From germline, CDR1 is MNHEY and CDR2 SVGEGT. The CDR3 is CASSYLFRDTDNEQFF. CDR3 DNA sequence: TGTGCCAGCAGTTACTTATTCCGGGACACCGACAATGAGCAGTTCTTC.

About this clonotype: An end of the junction differs from the germline gene, which may be a read error. The rearrangement links TRBV4-1 to TRBJ1-2, with TRBD1 matching 9 bases. CDR3 length: 16 amino acids. Germline CDR1 MGHRA, CDR2 YSYEKL. The CDR3 reads CASSQDLTGGGYGSTF. In DNA, the CDR3 is TGCGCCAGCAGCCAAGATTTGACAGGGGGAGGTTATGGCTCCACCTTC.

This clonotype was seen many times. The V gene is TRBV5-8, the J gene TRBJ2-7; D is possibly TRBD2 (6 bases). CDR1 is SGHTS and CDR2 is YDEGEE in the germline V gene. Trimming took 4 bases from V and 2 from J, leaving 13 bases between them. CDR3 size: 14 residues. The CDR3 region is CASSPGLQTYEQYF. The CDR3 DNA reads TGTGCCAGCAGCCCGGGACTTCAGACCTACGAGCAGTACTTC.

This clonotype was seen only a few times. Sequence at one end of the junction differs from germline and may be a read error. This chain connects TRBV5-1 to TRBJ2-3; TRBD1 matches 8 bases. Germline-derived CDR1 and CDR2 are SGHRS and YFSETQ. The CDR3 extends over 14 amino acids. In nucleotides, the CDR3 is TGCGCCAGCAACTTGGACAGGGGCACAGATACGCAGTATTTT. This encodes CASNLDRGTDTQYF.

Many counts were recorded for this clonotype. The DNA of the CDR3 is TGCGCCAGCAGCCCAGGACAATCTGGAAACACCATATATTTT. Translated, it gives CASSPGQSGNTIYF. This chain joins TRBV5-1 and TRBJ1-3, with a possible D match to TRBD1 (5 bases). CDR3 size: 14 residues. Germline lookup yields CDR1 SGHRS and CDR2 YFSETQ. Trimming left V 4 bases short and J 1 base short, with 9 bases between.

To note about this clonotype: A much more abundant neighbour one base away suggests this may be a read error. The chain combines TRBV4-1 with TRBJ1-1; 7 bases map to TRBD1. This CDR3 has 14 amino acids. Germline lookup yields CDR1 MGHRA and CDR2 YSYEKL. CDR3 bases: TGCGCCAGCAGCCACCGGGAGGGGGCAGGTGAAGGTTTCTTT. Amino acid sequence: CASSHREGAGEGFF.

Many counts were recorded for this clonotype. This rearrangement joins TRBV4-1 to TRBJ2-1, with TRBD2 as a possible D gene (5 bases). The CDR3 contains 15 residues. The V end was cut by 0 bases, the J end by 2 bases, with 8 bases between. The germline gives CDR1 MGHRA, CDR2 YSYEKL. CDR3 DNA sequence: TGCGCCAGCAGCCAAGACCGGGAACCCTACAATGAGCAGTTCTTC. It encodes CASSQDREPYNEQFF.

There are a few counts of this clonotype. The chain uses TRBV24-1 and TRBJ2-3; 8 nucleotides align to TRBD2. V was clipped by 5 bases and J by 3 bases; unmatched bases: 9. The CDR3 is 16 amino acids. Per the germline V gene, CDR1 is KGHDR and CDR2 is SFDVKD. CDR3 nucleotides: TGTGCCACCAGTGGTAATCCGGGAGGGAGAACAGATACGCAGTATTTT. Translated, it gives CATSGNPGGRTDTQYF.

This clonotype was counted a few times. V and J are TRBV20-1 and TRBJ1-5, with 11 bases lining up with TRBD1. J gave up 3 bases and V 4 bases, and 5 bases lay outside the gene matches. Per germline, CDR1 DFQATT and CDR2 SNEGSKA (reference sequence). This CDR3 spans 15 amino acids. CDR3 region: CSAIPGQGVNQPQHF. DNA of the CDR3: TGCAGTGCTATCCCGGGACAGGGGGTCAATCAGCCCCAGCATTTT.

The chain joins TRBV10-2 to TRBJ1-2; D unresolved. Trimming removed 3 bases from V and 1 base from J, with 6 bases in between. Germline CDR1 WSHSY, CDR2 SAAADI. The CDR3 sequence is 13 residues long. CDR3 in DNA: TGCGCCAGCAGTGATGGGGTTAACTATGGCTACACCTTC. The encoded protein is CASSDGVNYGYTF.

The table lists this clonotype with many counts. V gene TRBV12-3 or TRBV12-4 combines with J gene TRBJ2-1; 10 nucleotides align to TRBD2. The CDR3 is 17 amino acids. After removal of 1 base from V and 4 bases from J, the junction contained 7 bases not matched to a gene. CDR3 in amino acids: CASSLGGLAMGYNEQFF. The CDR3 DNA follows: TGTGCCAGCAGTTTAGGGGGACTAGCGATGGGGTACAATGAGCAGTTCTTC.

This sequence joins TRBV25-1 and TRBJ1-2, with D unclear. The V gene's germline CDR1 is MGHDK and CDR2 SYGVNS. Trimming left V 3 bases short and J 2 bases short, with 10 bases between. The CDR3 loop spans 14 amino acids. The CDR3 reads CASSDKIRNYGYTF. The CDR3 bases are TGTGCCAGCAGTGACAAAATCAGAAACTATGGCTACACCTTC.

Many counts were recorded for this clonotype. The chain couples TRBV6-2 or TRBV6-3 to TRBJ2-1; 13 bases are shared with TRBD2. CDR1 MNHEY and CDR2 SVGEGT come from the germline V gene. The ends lost 2 bases at V and 9 bases at J; junction bases unmatched: 4. The CDR3 is 15 residues long. The CDR3 sequence is CASSYGLAGEFEQFF. DNA for the CDR3: TGTGCCAGCAGTTACGGACTAGCGGGAGAATTTGAGCAGTTCTTC.

This clonotype was found many times. This chain connects TRBV20-1 to TRBJ2-5; 7 nucleotides align to TRBD1. The CDR3 is 15 amino acids. The V and J ends lost 4 bases and 1 base, in that order; junction bases with no gene match: 9. CDR1 and CDR2 (germline): DFQATT, SNEGSKA (reference sequence). Written as DNA, the CDR3 is TGCAGTGCTACTACAGGGGAGCTGGTCCAAGAGACCCAGTACTTC. Its protein is CSATTGELVQETQYF.

With regard to this clonotype: One end of the junction does not line up with germline, which may come from a read error. CDR3 in DNA: TGCAGTGCTTTTCCCCGGGCTAGTGAAAGACTGTTTTTT. Translating it yields CSAFPRASERLFF. The chain recombines TRBV20-1 with TRBJ1-4; D gene unclear. CDR1 and CDR2 (germline): DFQATT, SNEGSKA (reference sequence). There are 13 residues in the CDR3.

The J gene is TRBJ2-7, the V gene TRBV18; 16 bases align to TRBD2. CDR1 and CDR2 from the germline V gene are KGHSH and LQKENI. This CDR3 is 19 amino acids long. With V trimmed by 5 bases and J by 2 bases, 12 bases remained unmatched. The CDR3: CASSTGTSGRDRAPYEQYF. Written as DNA, the CDR3 is TGTGCCAGCTCAACCGGGACTAGCGGGAGGGATCGGGCGCCCTACGAGCAGTACTTC.

The DNA of the CDR3 is TGTGCCAGCAAAGGGCAGGGTTTCGCCTACGAGCAGTACTTC. Protein product: CASKGQGFAYEQYF. This chain joins TRBV27 and TRBJ2-7; D possibly corresponds to TRBD1 (5 bases). The CDR3 spans 14 residues. The germline V and J ends were trimmed by 7 bases and 2 bases, with 15 bases remaining between them. In germline, CDR1 is MNHEY, CDR2 SMNVEV (reference sequence).

The chain is built from TRBV6-1 and TRBJ2-5, with D hard to call. The CDR3 extends over 14 amino acids. Germline loops: CDR1 MNHNS, CDR2 SASEGT. The V end lost 5 bases, the J end lost 0 bases, and 10 bases lay between the germline ends. Written as DNA, the CDR3 is TGTGCCAGCAGTTCCCACTACGACCAAGAGACCCAGTACTTC. This sequence encodes CASSSHYDQETQYF.

The chain carries TRBV6-1 and TRBJ2-7, with 7 bases aligning to TRBD1. Per germline, CDR1 MNHNS and CDR2 SASEGT. With V trimmed by 11 bases and J by 1 base, 11 bases remained unmatched. CDR3 size: 14 residues. The DNA of the CDR3 is TGTGCCGTCCGGTCACAGGGGCTATCCTACGAGCAGTACTTC. Amino acid sequence: CAVRSQGLSYEQYF.

Here the CDR3 DNA reads TGTGCCAGCAGCTTAGGCGCGAGCTCCTATAATTCACCCCTCCACTTT. It specifies CASSLGASSYNSPLHF. The genes are TRBV7-8 and TRBJ1-6; D is uncertain. This CDR3 is built from 16 residues. V dropped 1 base and J dropped 0 bases, with 7 bases sitting between them. From germline, CDR1 is SGHVS and CDR2 FQNEAQ.